The clone carrying this T cell receptor (beta chain) is labeled as medium-sized. Its target is not known. This specimen comes from a study of intratumoral heterogeneity in liver cancer. Study findings and constraints: Overall T cell clonality did not differ significantly between tumor regions.

The germline CDR1 and CDR2 sequences are SEHNR and FQNEAQ (reference sequence). The CDR3 is 14 amino acids. Deletions cut 1 base from V and 0 bases from J, with 4 bases between. Multiple geographically separated regions of the hepatocellular carcinoma nodule were sampled separately. Here immunoSEQ multiplex PCR was the method, and the copy in TCRdb shows in-frame clones only, minus some. The sample contains some 7,000 clones, 50% to 60% of which appear only once. The sequences come from tumor tissue, collected before any cancer treatment. The chain couples TRBV7-9 to TRBJ1-3; D is ambiguous. The receptor comes from an older man with hepatocellular carcinoma. In DNA form, the CDR3 reads TGTGCCAGCAGCTTAGTAGGCTCTGGAAACACCATATATTTT. This translates into CASSLVGSGNTIYF.